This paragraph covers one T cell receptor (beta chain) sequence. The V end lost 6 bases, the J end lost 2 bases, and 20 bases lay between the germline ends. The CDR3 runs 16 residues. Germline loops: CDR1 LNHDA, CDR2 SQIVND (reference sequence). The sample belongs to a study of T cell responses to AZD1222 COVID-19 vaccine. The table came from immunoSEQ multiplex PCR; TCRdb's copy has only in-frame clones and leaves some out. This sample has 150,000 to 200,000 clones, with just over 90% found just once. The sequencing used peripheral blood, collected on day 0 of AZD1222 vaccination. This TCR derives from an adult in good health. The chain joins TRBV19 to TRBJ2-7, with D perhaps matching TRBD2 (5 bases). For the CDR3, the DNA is TGTGCCAGTAGATCGGATGGAAGCGGAAGTGCCTACGAGCAGTACTTC. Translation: CASRSDGSGSAYEQYF.